Listed below are T cell receptor beta chains from one sample, sequenced in a study of OX40 agonist ivuxolimab in advanced cancers. Only in-frame clones appear in the TCRdb table, and some are missing; sequencing was by immunoSEQ multiplex PCR. Of 20,000 to 30,000 clones in the sample, about 74% were seen once. The sample consisted of CD4+ or CD8+ T cells sorted from blood, taken in a trial of the OX40 agonist ivuxolimab. The source of these receptors is an adult with an advanced solid tumor such as melanoma, head and neck, liver or kidney cancer. Both conserved end residues are part of each CDR3. A D gene is named only where the DNA matches it firmly. Size values are once, few and many counts, or a class for expanded clones, and some rows have none.

CDR3	DNA	D	size	V	J
CASSGGTQETQYF	TGTGCCAGTAGCGGGGGGACTCAAGAGACCCAGTACTTC	TRBD2	-	TRBV6-5	TRBJ2-5
CSVEGRDRGPTEAFF	TGCAGCGTTGAAGGTCGAGACAGGGGACCCACTGAAGCTTTCTTT	TRBD1	-	TRBV29-1	TRBJ1-1
CASSLQGALRETQYF	TGCGCCAGCAGCTTGCAGGGGGCGCTTAGGGAGACCCAGTACTTC	TRBD1	-	TRBV5-1	TRBJ2-5
CASSLTGSGANVLTF	TGTGCCAGCAGCTTAACCGGGTCTGGGGCCAACGTCCTGACTTTC	-	-	TRBV7-3	TRBJ2-6
CASRPGQAGNTIYF	TGTGCCAGCAGACCGGGACAGGCAGGAAACACCATATATTTT	TRBD1	-	TRBV2	TRBJ1-3
CASSFLGLNQPQHF	TGTGCCAGCAGTTTTTTAGGACTTAATCAGCCCCAGCATTTT	-	-	TRBV28	TRBJ1-5
CASSPSGTVSNQPQHF	TGTGCCAGCAGTCCGTCCGGGACAGTTAGCAATCAGCCCCAGCATTTT	TRBD1	-	TRBV6-6	TRBJ1-5
CASRSLGGGNEKLFF	TGTGCCAGCCGTTCTCTCGGGGGTGGGAATGAAAAACTGTTTTTT	-	-	TRBV27	TRBJ1-4
CASSSNSPGRPQHF	TGTGCCAGCAGTTCCAACTCCCCAGGTAGGCCCCAGCATTTT	-	-	TRBV28	TRBJ1-5
CASSLSGGYEQYF	TGTGCCAGCAGCCTTTCAGGGGGTTACGAGCAGTACTTC	TRBD1	few	TRBV7-3	TRBJ2-7
CATSRKGQGSAYEQYF	TGTGCCACCAGCAGGAAAGGACAGGGGAGTGCCTACGAGCAGTACTTC	TRBD1	-	TRBV15	TRBJ2-7
CASSPDMSGNTIYF	TGCGCCAGCAGCCCTGACATGTCCGGAAACACCATATATTTT	-	few	TRBV5-1	TRBJ1-3
CASRWTGETGELFF	TGTGCCAGCAGATGGACAGGGGAAACCGGGGAGCTGTTTTTT	TRBD1	once	TRBV7-3	TRBJ2-2
CASSLAGTGDEKLFF	TGCGCCAGCAGCTTGGCCGGGACAGGGGATGAAAAACTGTTTTTT	TRBD1	-	TRBV5-1	TRBJ1-4
CASSSTSGGGTDTQYF	TGTGCCAGCAGTTCGACTAGCGGGGGGGGCACAGATACGCAGTATTTT	TRBD2	-	TRBV2	TRBJ2-3
CASSQGYNEKLFF	TGCGCCAGCAGCCAAGGGTATAATGAAAAACTGTTTTTT	-	once	TRBV4-3	TRBJ1-4
CASSSGQSSYNEQFF	TGTGCCAGCAGTTCGGGACAGAGCTCCTACAATGAGCAGTTCTTC	TRBD1	-	TRBV5-5	TRBJ2-1
CASSQGLAGEETQYF	TGTGCCAGCAGTCAAGGACTAGCGGGGGAAGAGACCCAGTACTTC	TRBD2	-	TRBV2	TRBJ2-5
CAISGGRGGGEQYF	TGTGCCATCAGTGGGGGGCGAGGGGGAGGCGAGCAGTACTTC	-	-	TRBV10-3	TRBJ2-7
CASSHVQGRGETQYF	TGTGCCAGCAGCCACGTACAGGGGAGAGGGGAGACCCAGTACTTC	TRBD1	-	TRBV5-8	TRBJ2-5
CASSQEASGGTTTRRNTQYF	TGTGCCAGCAGCCAAGAGGCTAGCGGGGGGACCACTACCCGTCGAAATACGCAGTATTTT	TRBD2	few	TRBV14	TRBJ2-3
CAWRLLRQGITTDTEAFF	TGTGCCTGGAGACTCCTACGACAGGGCATAACAACGGACACTGAAGCTTTCTTT	TRBD1	-	TRBV30	TRBJ1-1
CASSPGTSGTDTQYF	TGTGCCAGCAGCCCGGGGACTAGTGGGACAGATACGCAGTATTTT	TRBD2	few	TRBV4-2	TRBJ2-3
CASSIDKNQYGYTF	TGTGCCAGTAGTATAGACAAGAACCAATATGGCTACACCTTC	-	-	TRBV19	TRBJ1-2
CSVAGSSGANVLTF	TGCAGCGTTGCTGGCAGCTCTGGGGCCAACGTCCTGACTTTC	-	once	TRBV29-1	TRBJ2-6
CASGFLSGGRTGELFF	TGTGCCAGCGGCTTCCTCAGCGGGGGTCGAACCGGGGAGCTGTTTTTT	TRBD2	-	TRBV7-2	TRBJ2-2
CASSFRETQYF	TGTGCCAGCAGCTTTCGAGAGACCCAGTACTTC	-	-	TRBV11-1	TRBJ2-5
CASSLMPGTVGNEQFF	TGCGCCAGCAGCTTAATGCCGGGGACAGTTGGAAATGAGCAGTTCTTC	TRBD1	-	TRBV5-1	TRBJ2-1
CASSLAMGPGYGYTF	TGTGCCAGCAGCTTAGCGATGGGGCCGGGCTATGGCTACACCTTC	-	-	TRBV7-9	TRBJ1-2
CASNLQGIEYF	TGTGCCAGCAATCTACAGGGAATCGAGTACTTC	-	-	TRBV6-1	TRBJ2-7
CASTLRFPRRDYGYTF	TGTGCCAGCACCCTTCGGTTTCCCCGAAGGGACTATGGCTACACCTTC	-	few	TRBV2	TRBJ1-2
CASSQGAGGNNEQFF	TGCGCCAGCAGTCAAGGGGCAGGGGGCAACAATGAGCAGTTCTTC	TRBD1	-	TRBV4-1	TRBJ2-1
CASSQVGQGEHEQYF	TGTGCCAGCAGCCAAGTGGGACAGGGTGAGCACGAGCAGTACTTC	TRBD1	-	TRBV4-2	TRBJ2-7
CASRKNTGELFF	TGTGCCAGCCGAAAGAACACCGGGGAGCTGTTTTTT	-	-	TRBV19	TRBJ2-2
CASSLAGGGAETQYF	TGCGCCAGCAGCTTGGCGGGAGGGGGGGCAGAGACCCAGTACTTC	TRBD2	-	TRBV5-1	TRBJ2-5
CASRTGLGTYGYTF	TGTGCCAGCCGAACAGGGTTAGGGACCTATGGCTACACCTTC	-	-	TRBV6-1	TRBJ1-2
CASTKNRGGSNTGELFF	TGTGCCAGCACCAAGAATCGGGGTGGCTCCAACACCGGGGAGCTGTTTTTT	-	once	TRBV25-1	TRBJ2-2
CASSLRAGGLDTQYF	TGTGCCAGCAGCTTGCGAGCGGGGGGGCTAGATACGCAGTATTTT	TRBD2	-	TRBV5-5	TRBJ2-3
CASSMQGAETQYF	TGTGCCAGTTCTATGCAGGGAGCAGAGACCCAGTACTTC	-	few	TRBV19	TRBJ2-5
CASSGDGAKSAEAFF	TGTGCCAGCAGTGGGGACGGCGCAAAGAGCGCTGAAGCTTTCTTT	-	-	TRBV2	TRBJ1-1
CASSARDAGNIQYF	TGTGCCAGCAGTGCCCGGGACGCGGGAAACATTCAGTACTTC	-	once	TRBV6-1	TRBJ2-4